This T cell receptor (beta chain) was sequenced for a study of prognosis after radiotherapy for stage I lung cancer. Two rounds of multiplex PCR amplified TCR beta CDR3 from genomic DNA. Each TRBV and TRBJ gene had its own primer in the first PCR round. Universal primers were used in the second PCR round. TCRdb passed the multiplex PCR reads through MiXCR, listing each CDR3 protein once. This sample yields around 20,000 distinct CDR3 sequences, of which roughly 55% are seen a single time; 25% to 30% belongs to the top ten. Trimming stripped 5 bases from V and 8 bases from J, with 13 bases between. CDR3 length equals 14 residues. The germline V gene has CDR1 MNHNS and CDR2 SASEGT.

This TCR derives from a donor aged 50 or older with non-small cell lung cancer. Source: PBMCs, taken before or after stereotactic body radiation therapy (not recorded which). The rearrangement links TRBV6-1 to TRBJ1-6; D may be TRBD1 (6 bases). CDR3 DNA sequence: TGTGCCAGCAGTCACAGGGTGGCGGATTCACCCCTCCACTTT. Translating it yields CASSHRVADSPLHF.